This T cell receptor beta chain originates from a study of blood T cells in healthy people across ages. Germline assignment: CDR1 SGDLS and CDR2 YYNGEE. CDR3 size: 14 residues. A sample-barcoded 5' primer and a J-beta primer mix were used in a second PCR of about 6 to 11 cycles. TCRdb re-called the 5' RACE reads through MiXCR, storing one row per CDR3 protein. The table shows approximately 780,000 distinct CDR3 sequences, with about a quarter occurring only once. Every sample yielded at least 6 million isolated PBMCs. These data are also associated with another study on T cells of mothers and their children.

The chain carries TRBV9 and TRBJ2-1; no clear D. The DNA end is a closer match to TRBJ2-7, so the J assignment may be wrong. The receptor was derived from a boy aged 5-17 years in good health. Sequenced input: blood. DNA for the CDR3: TGTGCCAGCAGCGTGGGGTCCCCCTACAATGAGCAGTACGTC. Protein sequence: CASSVGSPYNEQYV.